Listed below are T cell receptor beta chains from one sample, sequenced in a study of OX40 agonist ivuxolimab in advanced cancers. This table comes from immunoSEQ multiplex PCR, and its TCRdb copy is limited to in-frame clones, with some not included. The data show approximately 69,000 clones, around 84% seen once. The specimen was CD4+ or CD8+ T cells sorted from blood, collected in a trial of the OX40 agonist ivuxolimab. Receptors originate from an adult with an advanced solid tumor such as melanoma, head and neck, liver or kidney cancer. The CDR3 runs from the conserved cysteine through the conserved F or W. The D gene is left open where the match is weak. Only some rows state a clone size, as once, few, many or a class for expanded clones.

CDR3 protein: CASSILGNGNTIYF
CDR3 DNA: TGTGCCAGTAGTATTCTGGGGAATGGAAACACCATATATTTT
clone size: NA
J gene: TRBJ1-3
D gene: NA
V gene: TRBV19

CDR3 protein: CASSLAGVLQETQYF
CDR3 DNA: TGCGCCAGCAGCTTGGCCGGAGTCCTCCAAGAGACCCAGTACTTC
clone size: NA
J gene: TRBJ2-5
D gene: NA
V gene: TRBV5-1

CDR3 protein: CSASGRTKYEQYF
CDR3 DNA: TGCAGCGCCTCAGGGAGGACTAAGTACGAGCAGTACTTC
clone size: NA
J gene: TRBJ2-7
D gene: NA
V gene: TRBV29-1

CDR3 protein: CASSEETGSKTQYF
CDR3 DNA: TGTGCCAGCAGTGAAGAAACAGGGTCAAAGACCCAGTACTTC
clone size: NA
J gene: TRBJ2-5
D gene: NA
V gene: TRBV25-1

CDR3 protein: CASSPTARQSEAFF
CDR3 DNA: TGTGCCAGCAGTCCAACAGCGCGACAGAGTGAAGCTTTCTTT
clone size: NA
J gene: TRBJ1-1
D gene: NA
V gene: TRBV6-5

CDR3 protein: CASGLNPLGGTIYF
CDR3 DNA: TGTGCTAGTGGTTTAAACCCGCTCGGGGGCACCATATATTTT
clone size: few
J gene: TRBJ1-3
D gene: NA
V gene: TRBV12-5

CDR3 protein: CASSLPVPTGELFF
CDR3 DNA: TGTGCCAGCAGCTTGCCCGTCCCCACCGGGGAGCTGTTTTTT
clone size: NA
J gene: TRBJ2-2
D gene: NA
V gene: TRBV7-9

CDR3 protein: CASSELGTEAFF
CDR3 DNA: TGTGCCAGCAGTGAATTGGGCACTGAAGCTTTCTTT
clone size: NA
J gene: TRBJ1-1
D gene: NA
V gene: TRBV2

CDR3 protein: CASSIQTPNAQHF
CDR3 DNA: TGTGCCAGTAGTATACAGACTCCCAATGCCCAGCATTTT
clone size: once
J gene: TRBJ1-5
D gene: NA
V gene: TRBV19

CDR3 protein: CASSPGTTRTDTQYF
CDR3 DNA: TGTGCCAGCAGCCCCGGGACTACTCGCACAGATACGCAGTATTTT
clone size: NA
J gene: TRBJ2-3
D gene: TRBD2
V gene: TRBV7-3

CDR3 protein: CASRRGTGETDTQYF
CDR3 DNA: TGTGCCAGTAGAAGAGGGACAGGGGAAACAGATACGCAGTATTTT
clone size: NA
J gene: TRBJ2-3
D gene: TRBD1
V gene: TRBV19

CDR3 protein: CASSSQGQPQHF
CDR3 DNA: TGTGCCAGCAGCTCGCAGGGTCAGCCCCAGCATTTT
clone size: NA
J gene: TRBJ1-5
D gene: NA
V gene: TRBV5-4

CDR3 protein: CASRDRAQPDTQYF
CDR3 DNA: TGTGCCAGCAGAGATAGGGCCCAGCCCGATACGCAGTATTTT
clone size: NA
J gene: TRBJ2-3
D gene: NA
V gene: TRBV2

CDR3 protein: CASSSIAGGLPGELFF
CDR3 DNA: TGTGCCAGCAGCTCCATAGCGGGGGGGTTACCCGGGGAGCTGTTTTTT
clone size: once
J gene: TRBJ2-2
D gene: TRBD2
V gene: TRBV7-2

CDR3 protein: CASSWQSLTEAFF
CDR3 DNA: TGTGCCAGTAGCTGGCAGAGTCTCACTGAAGCTTTCTTT
clone size: NA
J gene: TRBJ1-1
D gene: NA
V gene: TRBV19

CDR3 protein: CASSLVTGTGYTF
CDR3 DNA: TGTGCCAGCAGCTTAGTAACAGGGACTGGCTACACCTTC
clone size: NA
J gene: TRBJ1-2
D gene: NA
V gene: TRBV7-6

CDR3 protein: CASSYPGATDTQYF
CDR3 DNA: TGTGCCAGCAGTTACCCGGGGGCCACAGATACGCAGTATTTT
clone size: NA
J gene: TRBJ2-3
D gene: NA
V gene: TRBV6-6

CDR3 protein: CASSVAGTGNYEQYF
CDR3 DNA: TGTGCCAGTAGTGTAGCCGGGACAGGGAACTACGAGCAGTACTTC
clone size: NA
J gene: TRBJ2-7
D gene: TRBD1
V gene: TRBV19

CDR3 protein: CASTSLAGVSTDTQYF
CDR3 DNA: TGTGCCAGTACCTCCTTAGCGGGTGTCAGCACAGATACGCAGTATTTT
clone size: few
J gene: TRBJ2-3
D gene: TRBD2
V gene: TRBV19

CDR3 protein: CASSQTGGSNQPQHF
CDR3 DNA: TGTGCCAGCAGTCAGACAGGGGGCAGCAATCAGCCCCAGCATTTT
clone size: few
J gene: TRBJ1-5
D gene: TRBD1
V gene: TRBV6-1

CDR3 protein: CASSRVRTEAFF
CDR3 DNA: TGTGCCAGCAGCCGCGTCCGCACTGAAGCTTTCTTT
clone size: few
J gene: TRBJ1-1
D gene: NA
V gene: TRBV6-1

CDR3 protein: CASSLDRGADTQYF
CDR3 DNA: TGTGCCAGCAGCTTAGACCGGGGGGCAGATACGCAGTATTTT
clone size: once
J gene: TRBJ2-3
D gene: TRBD2
V gene: TRBV7-2

CDR3 protein: CASSRRRTDTQYF
CDR3 DNA: TGTGCCAGCAGTCGTCGGCGCACAGATACGCAGTATTTT
clone size: NA
J gene: TRBJ2-3
D gene: NA
V gene: TRBV6-6

CDR3 protein: CASSNFRQGSGNQPQHF
CDR3 DNA: TGTGCCAGTAGTAACTTTCGACAGGGATCAGGGAATCAGCCCCAGCATTTT
clone size: NA
J gene: TRBJ1-5
D gene: TRBD1
V gene: TRBV19

CDR3 protein: CASSFQGVEETQYF
CDR3 DNA: TGCGCCAGCAGCTTCCAGGGGGTGGAAGAGACCCAGTACTTC
clone size: once
J gene: TRBJ2-5
D gene: TRBD1
V gene: TRBV5-1

CDR3 protein: CASSKTVTYEQYF
CDR3 DNA: TGCGCCAGCAGCAAGACGGTAACCTACGAGCAGTACTTC
clone size: once
J gene: TRBJ2-7
D gene: NA
V gene: TRBV5-1

CDR3 protein: CASSQGQGPGTEAFF
CDR3 DNA: TGCGCCAGCAGCCAGGGACAGGGACCGGGCACTGAAGCTTTCTTT
clone size: once
J gene: TRBJ1-1
D gene: TRBD1
V gene: TRBV4-3

CDR3 protein: CASSEQGLGNSPLHF
CDR3 DNA: TGTGCCAGCAGCGAGCAGGGGTTGGGTAATTCACCCCTCCACTTT
clone size: NA
J gene: TRBJ1-6
D gene: NA
V gene: TRBV9

CDR3 protein: CASSLVETAYLGGELFF
CDR3 DNA: TGTGCCAGCAGCTTAGTCGAGACAGCTTATTTGGGCGGGGAGCTGTTTTTT
clone size: NA
J gene: TRBJ2-2
D gene: NA
V gene: TRBV7-9

CDR3 protein: CASSTRDRGDYGYTF
CDR3 DNA: TGTGCCAGCAGTACCCGGGACAGGGGAGACTATGGCTACACCTTC
clone size: once
J gene: TRBJ1-2
D gene: TRBD1
V gene: TRBV6-5

CDR3 protein: CASSSSRAMNSPLHF
CDR3 DNA: TGTGCCAGCAGCTCGTCAAGGGCCATGAATTCACCCCTCCACTTT
clone size: NA
J gene: TRBJ1-6
D gene: NA
V gene: TRBV5-4

CDR3 protein: CASGLVLTASNTEAFF
CDR3 DNA: TGTGCCAGCGGCCTAGTACTAACAGCCTCGAACACTGAAGCTTTCTTT
clone size: NA
J gene: TRBJ1-1
D gene: NA
V gene: TRBV28

CDR3 protein: CASRAGGNNYGYTF
CDR3 DNA: TGTGCCAGCAGGGCAGGGGGGAATAACTATGGCTACACCTTC
clone size: NA
J gene: TRBJ1-2
D gene: TRBD1
V gene: TRBV6-5

CDR3 protein: CASSLGTGGFETQYF
CDR3 DNA: TGTGCCAGCAGCTTGGGGACAGGGGGTTTTGAGACCCAGTACTTC
clone size: once
J gene: TRBJ2-5
D gene: TRBD1
V gene: TRBV7-3

CDR3 protein: CASSPGQGGYGYTF
CDR3 DNA: TGTGCCAGCAGCCCCGGACAGGGCGGCTATGGCTACACCTTC
clone size: NA
J gene: TRBJ1-2
D gene: TRBD1
V gene: TRBV6-5

CDR3 protein: CATSKDVGGVLKTQYF
CDR3 DNA: TGTGCCACCAGCAAGGACGTGGGGGGGGTTTTAAAGACCCAGTACTTC
clone size: NA
J gene: TRBJ2-5
D gene: TRBD2
V gene: TRBV15

CDR3 protein: CASSAGGGGLYEQYF
CDR3 DNA: TGTGCCAGCAGTGCCGGAGGCGGGGGTCTCTACGAGCAGTACTTC
clone size: NA
J gene: TRBJ2-7
D gene: TRBD2
V gene: TRBV6-1

CDR3 protein: CASSEKGGKVYGYTF
CDR3 DNA: TGTGCCAGCAGTGAAAAGGGAGGAAAGGTTTATGGCTACACCTTC
clone size: NA
J gene: TRBJ1-2
D gene: NA
V gene: TRBV6-1

CDR3 protein: CASSPTSGIYNEQFF
CDR3 DNA: TGTGCCAGCAGCCCGACTAGCGGGATTTACAATGAGCAGTTCTTC
clone size: NA
J gene: TRBJ2-1
D gene: TRBD2
V gene: TRBV9

CDR3 protein: CATSRVGRGSNGYTF
CDR3 DNA: TGTGCCACCAGCAGAGTCGGACGGGGGAGTAATGGCTACACCTTC
clone size: NA
J gene: TRBJ1-2
D gene: NA
V gene: TRBV15

CDR3 protein: CASSSRSANYGYTF
CDR3 DNA: TGTGCCAGTAGTTCCCGGAGCGCTAACTATGGCTACACCTTC
clone size: once
J gene: TRBJ1-2
D gene: NA
V gene: TRBV19

CDR3 protein: CASSSAEGQPQHF
CDR3 DNA: TGTGCCAGCAGCTCTGCAGAGGGTCAGCCCCAGCATTTT
clone size: NA
J gene: TRBJ1-5
D gene: NA
V gene: TRBV7-2

CDR3 protein: CASSPDFGQGHEAFF
CDR3 DNA: TGTGCCAGCAGCCCTGACTTTGGACAGGGGCATGAAGCTTTCTTT
clone size: NA
J gene: TRBJ1-1
D gene: TRBD1
V gene: TRBV5-3

CDR3 protein: CASSAQGFLYGYTF
CDR3 DNA: TGTGCCAGCAGTGCACAGGGGTTCCTCTATGGCTACACCTTC
clone size: NA
J gene: TRBJ1-2
D gene: TRBD1
V gene: TRBV6-5

CDR3 protein: CASSVRGGNNEQFF
CDR3 DNA: TGCGCCAGCAGTGTGCGGGGGGGAAACAATGAGCAGTTCTTC
clone size: NA
J gene: TRBJ2-1
D gene: TRBD2
V gene: TRBV10-2

CDR3 protein: CASSQRTSSGGLNEQFF
CDR3 DNA: TGCGCCAGCAGCCAACGGACGTCTAGCGGGGGGTTAAATGAGCAGTTCTTC
clone size: NA
J gene: TRBJ2-1
D gene: TRBD2
V gene: TRBV4-3

CDR3 protein: CASRADVNTEAFF
CDR3 DNA: TGCGCCAGCAGGGCAGACGTGAACACTGAAGCTTTCTTT
clone size: NA
J gene: TRBJ1-1
D gene: NA
V gene: TRBV5-1

CDR3 protein: CASSATSTPNTEAFF
CDR3 DNA: TGTGCCAGCAGTGCTACTTCCACCCCGAACACTGAAGCTTTCTTT
clone size: NA
J gene: TRBJ1-1
D gene: NA
V gene: TRBV2

CDR3 protein: CASSDRLITGGELFF
CDR3 DNA: TGTGCCAGCAGCGACAGGCTTATTACGGGCGGGGAGCTGTTTTTT
clone size: once
J gene: TRBJ2-2
D gene: NA
V gene: TRBV27

CDR3 protein: CASSMAPPDGTYQPQHF
CDR3 DNA: TGTGCCAGTAGTATGGCTCCCCCGGACGGAACATATCAGCCCCAGCATTTT
clone size: NA
J gene: TRBJ1-5
D gene: NA
V gene: TRBV19

CDR3 protein: CASSMEKLSYEQYF
CDR3 DNA: TGTGCCAGCAGCATGGAGAAACTCTCCTACGAGCAGTACTTC
clone size: once
J gene: TRBJ2-7
D gene: NA
V gene: TRBV7-2

CDR3 protein: CASSFEGALTEAFF
CDR3 DNA: TGCGCCAGCAGCTTCGAGGGGGCCCTCACTGAAGCTTTCTTT
clone size: NA
J gene: TRBJ1-1
D gene: TRBD1
V gene: TRBV5-1

CDR3 protein: CASRGGGDAYNSPLHF
CDR3 DNA: TGTGCCAGCAGGGGAGGGGGCGATGCCTATAATTCACCCCTCCACTTT
clone size: NA
J gene: TRBJ1-6
D gene: TRBD1
V gene: TRBV28

CDR3 protein: CASSATSVADTQYF
CDR3 DNA: TGCGCCAGCAGCGCTACTAGTGTAGCAGATACGCAGTATTTT
clone size: NA
J gene: TRBJ2-3
D gene: NA
V gene: TRBV5-1

CDR3 protein: CASLRDRVFWEQFF
CDR3 DNA: TGTGCCAGCCTTCGGGACAGAGTTTTCTGGGAGCAGTTCTTC
clone size: NA
J gene: TRBJ2-1
D gene: TRBD1
V gene: TRBV28

CDR3 protein: CASSSWGGNQETQYF
CDR3 DNA: TGTGCCAGCAGCTCTTGGGGGGGGAACCAAGAGACCCAGTACTTC
clone size: NA
J gene: TRBJ2-5
D gene: TRBD2
V gene: TRBV11-2

CDR3 protein: CASSEAVAGGSYEQYF
CDR3 DNA: TGTGCCAGCAGTGAAGCAGTGGCAGGTGGTTCCTACGAGCAGTACTTC
clone size: NA
J gene: TRBJ2-7
D gene: NA
V gene: TRBV6-1

CDR3 protein: CASSHRRGEQYF
CDR3 DNA: TGTGCCAGCAGCCACCGTCGCGGCGAGCAGTACTTC
clone size: few
J gene: TRBJ2-7
D gene: NA
V gene: TRBV7-8

CDR3 protein: CASSQNPSGGAGDTQYF
CDR3 DNA: TGTGCCAGCAGCCAAAACCCTAGCGGGGGGGCAGGAGATACGCAGTATTTT
clone size: NA
J gene: TRBJ2-3
D gene: TRBD2
V gene: TRBV4-2